The 9 T cell receptor beta chains in this list originate from one sample, sequenced in a study of T cell responses to AZD1222 COVID-19 vaccine. The method was immunoSEQ multiplex PCR; TCRdb's version includes in-frame clones alone and lacks a portion of them. The table has around 100,000 clones, 91% seen once. The source was peripheral blood, collected on day 0 of AZD1222 vaccination. These receptors were taken from an adult in good health.

The chain couples TRBV5-5 to TRBJ1-1, with D possibly TRBD1 on 5 matching bases. CDR1 and CDR2 from the germline V gene are SGHKS and YYEKEE (reference sequence). Deletions cut 4 bases from V and 4 bases from J, with 20 bases between. The CDR3 length is 16 residues. DNA for the CDR3: TGTGCCAGCAGCGCAGAAATTTACCGGGACTCCACTGAAGCTTTCTTT. This encodes CASSAEIYRDSTEAFF.

V gene TRBV7-9 combines with J gene TRBJ2-7, with D perhaps matching TRBD1 or TRBD2 (5 bases each). The CDR3 has 14 amino acids. Germline loops: CDR1 SEHNR, CDR2 FQNEAQ (reference sequence). V lost 5 bases to trimming and J lost 9 bases, with 20 bases between them. In DNA form, the CDR3 reads TGTGCCAGCAGCCCCTCGGATCGGGGCGAGATGCAGTACTTC. It is translated as CASSPSDRGEMQYF.

The rearrangement links TRBV19 to TRBJ1-1; D is unresolved. The CDR3 has 11 residues. The germline CDR1 and CDR2 sequences are LNHDA and SQIVND (reference sequence). V was trimmed by 8 bases and J by 7 bases, leaving 11 bases between them. This CDR3 is CASFSRGEAFF. Written as DNA, the CDR3 is TGTGCCAGTTTCTCTCGGGGTGAAGCTTTCTTT.

The CDR3, as DNA: TGTGCCAGCAGACCGACGAATAACTATGGCTACACCTTC. This gives the protein CASRPTNNYGYTF. The genes are TRBV5-4 and TRBJ1-2; unclear D gene. The V gene's germline CDR1 is SGHNT and CDR2 YYREEE (reference sequence). The V and J ends lost 5 bases and 1 base respectively, with 9 bases between them. CDR3 length equals 13 residues.

The rearrangement joins TRBV7-8 to TRBJ2-1, with 10 bases identical to TRBD2. Germline loops: CDR1 SGHVS, CDR2 FQNEAQ. With V trimmed by 6 bases and J by 2 bases, 7 bases remained unmatched. The CDR3 covers 16 residues. The CDR3 here is CASRFRSGRAYNEQFF. The CDR3 DNA reads TGTGCCAGCAGGTTTCGAAGCGGGAGGGCCTACAATGAGCAGTTCTTC.

The V gene is TRBV7-2, the J gene TRBJ2-7; 7 nucleotides agree with TRBD2. This CDR3 spans 16 amino acids. Per germline, CDR1 SGHTA and CDR2 FQGNSA. After removal of 3 bases from V and 2 bases from J, the junction contained 10 bases not matched to a gene. DNA of the CDR3: TGTGCCAGCAGCTTGCGGCCCGGGGGGACCCCCTACGAGCAGTACTTC. The encoded protein is CASSLRPGGTPYEQYF.

This clone was counted a single time. V and J are TRBV7-9 and TRBJ1-2, with unresolved D. V lost 0 bases and J lost 6, with 20 bases in between. CDR3 length equals 17 residues. CDR1 SEHNR and CDR2 FQNEAQ come from the germline V gene (reference sequence). The CDR3 DNA sequence: TGTGCCAGCAGCTTAGCGTATCAGAGTTTTACCACGGATGGCTACACCTTC. Translation gives CASSLAYQSFTTDGYTF.

The CDR3 here is CASSFTGNTEAFF. Here the CDR3 DNA reads TGTGCCAGCAGCTTCACGGGGAACACTGAAGCTTTCTTT. The J gene is TRBJ1-1, the V gene TRBV7-2; no reliable D call. Germline CDR1 SGHTA, CDR2 FQGNSA. Trimming left V 3 bases short and J 1 base short, with 6 bases between. The CDR3 contains 13 residues.

This chain's CDR3 is CASSSQTQETQYF. In DNA form, the CDR3 reads TGTGCCAGCAGTTCCCAGACTCAAGAGACCCAGTACTTC. The V gene is TRBV28, the J gene TRBJ2-5; no definite D call. The ends were cut back, 4 bases at V and 2 bases at J, with 8 bases in the middle. Per the germline V gene, CDR1 is MDHEN and CDR2 is SYDVKM. This CDR3 region has 13 residues.